This entry concerns a single TCR beta chain. This clone was observed once. It lacks a known antigen. Per-nucleotide qualities are absent, and no much larger clonotype sits a single base away. This record belongs to a study of Ad26.COV2.S vaccination and SARS-CoV-2 variants (dated by TCRdb to the early 2020s). Regarding the research as a whole: Donors in the vaccine arm were drawn from COV1001, a phase I-IIa trial of Ad26.COV2.S in healthy adults that was multicentre, randomized, double-blind and placebo-controlled. Dosing of Ad26.COV2.S was intramuscular, at either 5x10^10 or 1x10^11 viral particles, delivered as one shot or as two shots spaced 56 days apart. TCRbeta repertoire sequencing was used to assess the specificity and breadth of SARS-CoV-2-reactive T cell receptors after Ad26.COV2.S vaccination. The TCR-sequenced set comprised around 30 samples: some 19 Ad26.COV2.S vaccine recipients, 5 placebo recipients and 8 SARS-CoV-2 convalescent individuals. Trial participants were randomized into five groups of five: low-dose or high-dose Ad26.COV2.S given once or twice, or placebo on both occasions. Throughout the experiments and outcome assessment, investigators stayed blinded to trial group allocation. Here is what the overall study found, with its caveats: The study lacked the statistical power to compare responses across vaccine doses or regimens. Vaccine and placebo recipients had comparable non-spike TCR breadth, which fits with the vaccine containing only spike. Spike-specific TCR breadth was higher in Ad26.COV2.S recipients than in placebo recipients (P = 0.0014). The authors noted that total T cell responses may have been underestimated by the TCR breadth and depth analyses. After vaccination, spike-specific CD8+ and CD4+ T cell responses were reported to show substantial breadth.

Sample treatment or condition, as interpreted from the label and publication: around 19 received Ad26.COV2.S at low or high dose, single or two shots; several received placebo; per-sample allocation not given. Repertoires of vaccine and placebo recipients were sequenced from samples collected on day 63 after the first injection. Cohort 1b enrolled about two dozen adults aged 18-55 years at a single site in Boston, USA, between 29 July and 7 August 2020. Ad26.COV2.S consisted of a replication-incompetent adenovirus type 26 vector by which a prefusion-stabilized SARS-CoV-2 spike protein from the original Wuhan strain was expressed. The immunoSEQ Assay was used to sequence TCRbeta CDR3 regions. After extraction, genomic DNA underwent amplification by bias-controlled multiplex PCR, followed by high-throughput sequencing. The study's own analysis went as follows. To quantify the absolute abundance of every unique TCRbeta CDR3 region, sequences were collapsed and filtered. T cell fraction was estimated by normalizing TCRbeta template counts to usable DNA, which was measured by amplifying reference genes present in all nucleated cells. Repertoire TCRs were annotated as SARS-CoV-2-specific when V gene, CDR3 amino acid sequence and J gene were exactly matched to a known reactive TCR set. The reference SARS-CoV-2 TCR set was derived from MIRA and filtered for enrichment in COVID-19-positive ImmuneCODE repertoires, a step that removed public or cross-reactive TCRs. Using the MIRA antigens, annotated TCRs were further analysed by specific ORF or by position within an ORF. Depth was the summed frequency of annotated unique rearrangements, while breadth was defined as annotated unique rearrangements over total unique productive rearrangements. Group comparisons of TCR breadth used two-sided Wilcoxon rank-sum tests. Here the immuneACCESS table is served through TCRdb, limited to in-frame sequences with V and J called. Missing clones are a known gap in these copies; in checked studies unresolved V genes cover under half, and the rest lacks a known reason. V and J calls plus clone size are reproduced from that table; the DNA served to infer D and trimming. The sample table holds about 250,000 clones, of which around nine tenths were seen once. About 2.8% of the sample lies in the top ten.

The clonotype comes from a person aged 18-60 years who received the Ad26.COV2.S COVID-19 vaccine or a placebo. The specimen comprised peripheral blood, sampled in a trial of Ad26.COV2.S vaccine versus placebo.

The CDR3 is CASSLDRSTNEKLFF. The DNA sequence reads TGTGCCAGCAGCTTGGATAGATCAACTAATGAAAAACTGTTTTTT. The rearranged segments are TRBV5-6 and TRBJ1-4; no D gene is confidently identified. V drops 0 bases and J drops 0 bases, leaving 6 bases in between. Spanning cysteine to phenylalanine, the CDR3 consists of 15 amino acids. This entry keeps only the CDR3 DNA: 45 bases, framed from base 1. Based on the germline V gene, the CDR1 and CDR2 sequences are SGHDT and YYEEEE.